The rows below give T cell receptor beta chains drawn from one sample of a study of T-cell reconstitution after alpha-beta-depleted transplantation in children. One entry per CDR3 protein results from TCRdb running MiXCR on the PCR reads. The table has approximately 980,000 distinct CDR3 sequences, about 29% seen once. Material: PBMCs, mostly from graft donor cells, obtained 360 days after TCRalphabeta/CD19-depleted stem cell transplant. The receptors stem from a boy under two years old who had a stem cell transplant for SCID, so the T cells may come from the graft donor. CDR3s include the opening cysteine and the closing phenylalanine or tryptophan. D genes are given only for firm matches.

>TRBV7-3|TRBJ2-2|-
CASSVGGTRGTGELFF
>TRBV12-3/TRBV12-4|TRBJ2-1|TRBD2
CASSLGWGGGTRNEQFF
>TRBV12-3/TRBV12-4|TRBJ1-2|-
CASSLVGFYGGYTF
>TRBV12-3/TRBV12-4|TRBJ2-7|-
CASSPAGLSSYEQYF
>TRBV29-1|TRBJ2-7|-
CSVEDRRGWAFEQYF
>TRBV9|TRBJ1-6|-
CASSVASGVGSPLHF
>TRBV15|TRBJ1-3|-
CATSRRDHSGNTIYF
>TRBV28|TRBJ1-5|-
CASRLRASRPQHF
>TRBV5-1|TRBJ2-5|TRBD1
CASSLDGQGHRETQYF
>TRBV6-5|TRBJ2-3|TRBD2
CASSYTGGGVADTQYF
>TRBV2|TRBJ1-5|-
CASSEAEASNQPQHF
>TRBV7-2|TRBJ2-5|-
CASSLVPGPYQETQYF
>TRBV6-5|TRBJ1-5|TRBD1
CASSYETGTPRHF
>TRBV6-5|TRBJ1-1|-
CASSYSSDFWGVSTEAFF
>TRBV18|TRBJ2-1|-
CASSPRVGKGGEQFF
>TRBV29-1|TRBJ1-2|TRBD1
CSAGTAVYGYTF
>TRBV7-2|TRBJ2-3|TRBD2
CASSWTSGADTQYF
>TRBV10-2|TRBJ2-7|-
CASSESGTATYEQYF
>TRBV5-1|TRBJ1-1|TRBD1
CASSPLTGPATEAFF
>TRBV20-1|TRBJ2-5|-
CSAKLVQETQYF
>TRBV27|TRBJ2-1|-
CASSPGTERYNEQFF
>TRBV19|TRBJ2-2|TRBD1
CASSAWTGEPGELFF
>TRBV7-9|TRBJ2-2|-
CASSPRLYF
>TRBV29-1|TRBJ2-5|-
CSVRRDQETQYF
>TRBV12-3/TRBV12-4|TRBJ2-2|-
CASSSQGRATGELFF
>TRBV12-3/TRBV12-4|TRBJ2-5|TRBD2
CASSLPGLAGVEETQYF
>TRBV7-2|TRBJ2-7|TRBD2
CASSSQSSGGGYEQYF